These 7 T cell receptor beta chains originate from one sample sequenced in a study of T cells in Graves' hyperthyroidism and ophthalmopathy. It was RNA transcripts that yielded the amplified TCR beta CDR3 regions. An initial round of RT-PCR targeting the TCR CDR3 relied on the HTBI primer set. TCRdb ran MiXCR on the multiplex PCR reads and lists one entry per CDR3 protein. The data contain approximately 400,000 distinct CDR3 sequences, more than 11% of them seen just once; the ten biggest clones take up around 10%. The specimen sequenced was blood. The origin of the receptors is a woman aged 55-75 years with Graves' hyperthyroidism.

This clonotype was observed many times. The genes are TRBV20-1 and TRBJ1-1, with 8 bases matching TRBD1. CDR1 and CDR2 from the germline V gene are DFQATT and SNEGSKA (reference sequence). The length of the CDR3 is 14 residues. V shed 6 bases and J 5 bases; nucleotides not matched to a gene: 11. The CDR3 is CSAWNRGRNTEAFF. CDR3 nucleotides: TGCAGTGCCTGGAACAGGGGGAGGAATACTGAAGCTTTCTTT.

This clonotype was seen a handful of times. V gene TRBV24-1 combines with J gene TRBJ1-4; D call uncertain. CDR3 length: 16 residues. Trimming removed 3 bases at V and 3 bases at J, with 13 bases between. Per the germline V gene, CDR1 is KGHDR and CDR2 is SFDVKD. CDR3 in DNA: TGTGCCACCAGTGATGTAACCCCCGGGGCTAATGAAAAACTGTTTTTT. Its translation is CATSDVTPGANEKLFF.

This clonotype was seen at least ten times. The chain joins TRBV2 to TRBJ2-7; D call uncertain. CDR1 is SNHLY and CDR2 is FYNNEI in the germline V gene. The CDR3 is made up of 11 amino acids. With 1 base removed from V and 3 bases from J, the gap between germline ends came to 1 base. The CDR3 region is CASSEDYEQYF. CDR3 nucleotide sequence: TGTGCCAGCAGTGAAGACTACGAGCAGTACTTC.

V is TRBV3-1 and J is TRBJ2-3; D is uncertain. The V end was cut by 2 bases, the J end by 6 bases, with 9 bases between. Germline loops: CDR1 LGHDT, CDR2 YNNKEL (reference sequence). CDR3 length equals 13 residues. CDR3 in DNA: TGTGCCAGCAGCCAACTGGCCGGGGATACGCAGTATTTT. Translated: CASSQLAGDTQYF.

Many counts were recorded for this clonotype. V usage is TRBV12-3 or TRBV12-4 and J usage is TRBJ1-2, with D uncertain. CDR3 size: 12 residues. Trimming took off 5 bases at V and 6 bases at J, with 10 bases between the two ends. CDR3 loop: CASSHGRDGYTF. CDR3 in DNA: TGTGCCAGCAGTCACGGCCGAGATGGCTACACCTTC.

This clonotype showed up many times. The chain employs TRBV27 and TRBJ2-3; 10 positions match TRBD2. This CDR3 has 13 residues. The J segment lost 12 bases and the V segment lost 5 bases, leaving 8 bases of the junction unmatched. Germline V gene sequence: CDR1 MNHEY, CDR2 SMNVEV (reference sequence). This chain's CDR3 is CASSPTSGVVQYF. The CDR3 DNA follows: TGTGCCAGCAGTCCTACTAGCGGGGTCGTCCAGTATTTT.

This clonotype was seen repeatedly, ten times or more. The gene calls are TRBV11-3 and TRBJ2-1; 10 bases are a match to TRBD2. The CDR3 spans 17 residues. Trimming at V came to 2 bases and at J to 0 bases, leaving 4 bases not matched to a gene. From germline, CDR1 is SGHNT and CDR2 YENEEA. CDR3 sequence (DNA): TGTGCCAGCAGCTTATTTAGCGGGGGGATCTCCTACAATGAGCAGTTCTTC. It yields the protein CASSLFSGGISYNEQFF.